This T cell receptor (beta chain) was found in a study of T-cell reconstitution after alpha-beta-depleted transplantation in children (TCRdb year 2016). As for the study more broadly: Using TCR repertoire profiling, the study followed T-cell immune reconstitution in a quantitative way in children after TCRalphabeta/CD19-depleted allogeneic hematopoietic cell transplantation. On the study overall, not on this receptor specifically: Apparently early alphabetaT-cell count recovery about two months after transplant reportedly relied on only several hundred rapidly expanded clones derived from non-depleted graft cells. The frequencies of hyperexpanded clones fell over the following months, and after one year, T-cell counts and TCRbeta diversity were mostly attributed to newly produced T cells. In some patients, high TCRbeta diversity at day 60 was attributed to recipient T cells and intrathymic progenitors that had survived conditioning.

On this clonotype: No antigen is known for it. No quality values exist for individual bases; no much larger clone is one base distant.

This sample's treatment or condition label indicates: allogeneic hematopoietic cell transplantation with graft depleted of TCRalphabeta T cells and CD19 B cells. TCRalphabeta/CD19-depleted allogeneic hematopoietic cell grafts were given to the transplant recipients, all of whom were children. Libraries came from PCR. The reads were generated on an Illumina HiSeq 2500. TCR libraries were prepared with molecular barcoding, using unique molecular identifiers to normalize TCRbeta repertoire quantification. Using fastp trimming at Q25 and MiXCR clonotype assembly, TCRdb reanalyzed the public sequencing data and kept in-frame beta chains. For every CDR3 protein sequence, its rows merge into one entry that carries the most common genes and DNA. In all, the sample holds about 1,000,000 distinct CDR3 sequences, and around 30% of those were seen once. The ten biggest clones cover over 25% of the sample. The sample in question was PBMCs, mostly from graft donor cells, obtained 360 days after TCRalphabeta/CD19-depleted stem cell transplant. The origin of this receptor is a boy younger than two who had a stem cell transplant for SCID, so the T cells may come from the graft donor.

The CDR3 amino acid sequence is: CASSVFRQINQPQHF. The base sequence is TGTGCCAGCAGTGTTTTTCGACAGATAAATCAGCCCCAGCATTTT. The chain uses TRBV2 and TRBJ1-5, and the D gene may be TRBD1, 5 bases matching. V drops 4 bases and J drops 4 bases, leaving 14 bases in between. Sequences SNHLY (CDR1) and FYNNEI (CDR2) are obtained from the germline V gene. From the cysteine up to the phenylalanine, the CDR3 has a length of 15 residues. The kept DNA is CDR3 alone, 45 bases in frame from the first base.